This T cell receptor beta chain was found in a study of blood T cell repertoires in COVID-19. On the study more broadly: COVID-19 samples from acute and convalescent phases originated in the United States, Italy and Spain. PBMCs, B-cell-depleted T cells, or T cells provided the cDNA or gDNA that made up the material.

How the authors handled the data: Estimation of nucleated cell counts was performed using reference gene primer amplification. Some clones are missing from TCRdb's copy, which holds only in-frame ones; the method was immunoSEQ multiplex PCR. V, J and clone size are taken as reported in that table, and D and trimming were inferred from the DNA itself. The sample yields a few hundred thousand clones, approximately 90% seen once. This CDR3 comprises 14 residues. The germline CDR1 and CDR2 sequences are SEHNR and FQNEAQ (reference sequence). V dropped 0 bases and J dropped 7 bases, with 10 bases sitting between them.

This clonotype originated in a human donor in a cohort exposed to, infected with or recovered from COVID-19 (not recorded which). The donor label of this sample is uncertain. Input material: PBMCs or T cells enriched from blood (not recorded which). The V and J genes are TRBV7-9 and TRBJ2-1; no clear D gene. In nucleotides, the CDR3 is TGTGCCAGCAGCTTAGCCGGCGGCCGGAATGAGCAGTTCTTC. This gives the protein CASSLAGGRNEQFF. Filled out from reference TRBV7-9 and TRBJ2-1, the complete variable domain reads DTGVSQNPRHKITKRGQNVTFRCDPISEHNRLYWYRQTLGQGPEFLTYFQNEAQLEKSRLLSDRFSAERPKGSFSTLEIQRTEQGDSAMYLCASSLAGGRNEQFFGPGTRLTVL.